These 19 T cell receptor beta chains share one sample of origin, sequenced in a study of spatial heterogeneity in lung cancer. Indicated time point: sample taken at primary tumor resection. TCRdb used MiXCR to reprocess the 5' RACE reads, holding one entry per CDR3 protein. Counted here are tens of thousands of distinct CDR3 sequences, about 12% occurring once; the ten biggest clones make up about two fifths. The source was PBMCs, collected at surgery. The receptors shown here come from a male donor with early-stage non-small cell lung cancer.

This clonotype has only a few counts. This sequence joins TRBV20-1 and TRBJ1-1, with TRBD1 as a possible D gene (5 bases). Germline loops: CDR1 DFQATT, CDR2 SNEGSKA (reference sequence). This CDR3 region has 14 residues. The V end lost 0 bases, the J end lost 2 bases, and 10 bases lay between the germline ends. This chain's CDR3 is CSARDPRDNTEAFF. In nucleotides, the CDR3 is TGCAGTGCTAGAGATCCTAGGGACAACACTGAAGCTTTCTTT.

This clonotype was observed a few times. V is TRBV6-6 and J is TRBJ1-1; D not resolved. Trimming cost V 7 bases and J 2 bases, with 14 bases left between them. The germline CDR1 and CDR2 sequences are MNHNY and SVGAGI (reference sequence). The CDR3 covers 14 residues. The CDR3 is CASNNEQINTEAFF. Written as DNA, the CDR3 is TGTGCCAGCAATAATGAACAGATAAACACTGAAGCTTTCTTT.

This clonotype has more than one count but fewer than ten. The rearrangement uses TRBV10-3 and TRBJ2-1; D is unresolved. CDR1 and CDR2 from the germline V gene are ENHRY and SYGVKD. The V and J ends lost 5 bases and 7 bases respectively, with 6 bases between them. CDR3 size: 11 residues. CDR3 region: CAISKENEQFF. CDR3 sequence (DNA): TGTGCCATCAGTAAGGAGAATGAGCAGTTCTTC.

The chain is built from TRBV28 and TRBJ1-5, with D maybe TRBD1 (5 bases). CDR1 and CDR2 from the germline V gene are MDHEN and SYDVKM. The CDR3 spans 15 residues. Trimming shortened V by 5 bases and J by 0 bases, and 11 bases separated the two germline ends. CDR3 region: CASSTPGGSNQPQHF. The DNA for the CDR3 is TGTGCCAGCAGTACCCCGGGGGGTAGCAATCAGCCCCAGCATTTT.

This clonotype has a single count. The rearrangement uses TRBV7-2 and TRBJ1-5, with a weak D call TRBD1 (6 bases). V gave up 4 bases and J gave up 0 bases, with 13 bases separating them. This CDR3 contains 16 residues. Germline V gene sequence: CDR1 SGHTA, CDR2 FQGNSA. The CDR3: CASSYRDTFSNQPQHF. The CDR3 nucleotides read TGTGCCAGCAGCTACCGGGACACCTTTAGCAATCAGCCCCAGCATTTT.

This chain uses TRBV7-2 with TRBJ2-7; 12 nucleotides align to TRBD2. This CDR3 comprises 14 residues. After removal of 3 bases from V and 5 bases from J, the junction contained 2 bases not matched to a gene. CDR1 and CDR2 from the germline V gene are SGHTA and FQGNSA. This CDR3 is CASSFRLAGDEQYF. CDR3 sequence (DNA): TGTGCCAGCAGCTTCCGACTAGCGGGAGACGAGCAGTACTTC.

This chain connects TRBV28 to TRBJ1-4; weak D call: TRBD1 (5 bases). V lost 4 bases and J 2 bases, leaving 14 bases between the germline ends. Per the germline V gene, CDR1 is MDHEN and CDR2 is SYDVKM. CDR3 length: 16 residues. In nucleotides, the CDR3 is TGTGCCAGCAGTTCGGGCGTCGGGGCGACTAATGAAAAACTGTTTTTT. Amino acid sequence: CASSSGVGATNEKLFF.

The genes are TRBV5-1 and TRBJ2-5, with 7 bases lining up with TRBD1. J lost 2 bases, V lost 4 bases, and 5 bases had no gene match. The CDR3 sequence is 14 residues long. Germline loops: CDR1 SGHRS, CDR2 YFSETQ. CDR3 bases: TGCGCCAGCAGCCCCGGGACAGCTCAAGAGACCCAGTACTTC. Its protein is CASSPGTAQETQYF.

This clonotype was seen a handful of times. The chain uses TRBV5-6 and TRBJ2-5; tentative D call: TRBD1 (5 bases). The CDR3 length is 13 residues. Germline assignment: CDR1 SGHDT and CDR2 YYEEEE. Trimming removed 4 bases from V and 9 bases from J, with 16 bases in between. The CDR3 bases are TGTGCCAGCAGCCAACCTTTGTGGGGCCCCCAGTACTTC. Protein product: CASSQPLWGPQYF.

This clonotype was observed a handful of times. V usage is TRBV12-3 or TRBV12-4 and J usage is TRBJ1-2, with no clear D. Trimming stripped 6 bases from V and 7 bases from J, with 12 bases between. The CDR3 runs to 12 residues. The CDR3 protein is CASRDTGLGYTF. The CDR3, as DNA: TGTGCCAGCAGAGATACCGGACTTGGCTACACCTTC.

The table lists this clonotype with many counts. The chain combines TRBV3-1 with TRBJ2-3; 13 positions match TRBD2. Germline lookup yields CDR1 LGHDT and CDR2 YNNKEL (reference sequence). The CDR3 covers 19 residues. With V trimmed by 1 base and J by 1 base, 8 bases remained unmatched. CDR3 sequence reads: CASSQAGLAGTLGTDTQYF. The CDR3 DNA reads TGTGCCAGCAGCCAAGCGGGACTAGCGGGGACCTTAGGCACAGATACGCAGTATTTT.

A note on this clonotype: This may come from a read error, since a much larger clone is one base off. V and J are TRBV7-2 and TRBJ1-5, with TRBD1 as a possible D gene (6 bases). The V end lost 4 bases, the J end lost 11 bases, and 15 bases lay between the germline ends. This CDR3 has 13 amino acids. Per germline, CDR1 SGHTA and CDR2 FQGNSA. CDR3 sequence: CASSSQGYQSQHF. The CDR3 bases are TGTGCCAGCAGCTCACAGGGATACCAGTCCCAGCATTTT.

Many counts were recorded for this clonotype. The chain carries TRBV7-9 and TRBJ2-7; 11 nucleotides agree with TRBD1. V lost 1 base and J lost 5; bases outside the gene matches: 7. Per the germline V gene, CDR1 is SEHNR and CDR2 is FQNEAQ (reference sequence). This CDR3 has 16 residues. This CDR3 is CASSLVGTGGYNEQYF. The CDR3, as DNA: TGTGCCAGCAGCTTAGTCGGGACAGGGGGTTACAACGAGCAGTACTTC.

In this sample, this clonotype turned up a few times. This chain uses TRBV12-3 or TRBV12-4 with TRBJ1-6; no firm D call. V was clipped by 3 bases and J by 1 base, with 7 bases between them. This CDR3 has 15 residues. CDR3 residues: CASSLMGSYNSPLHF. CDR3 nucleotide sequence: TGTGCCAGCAGTTTGATGGGATCCTATAATTCACCCCTCCACTTT.

The chain recombines TRBV9 with TRBJ2-7; unclear D gene. The germline gives CDR1 SGDLS, CDR2 YYNGEE. Between the trimmed V and J ends, which lost 0 bases and 0 bases, there was a span of 7 bases. The CDR3 is 14 residues long. The CDR3 is CASSVEGSSYEQYF. The DNA for the CDR3 is TGTGCCAGCAGCGTAGAGGGTAGCTCCTACGAGCAGTACTTC.

This clonotype has only a few counts. Mismatch with germline at one junction end may stem from a read error. J is TRBJ2-1 and V is TRBV6-2 or TRBV6-3; 7 nucleotides agree with TRBD1. The CDR3 contains 15 residues. The germline V gene has CDR1 MNHEY and CDR2 SVGEGT. As DNA, the CDR3 is TGTGCCAGCACTTACCAGGGGGTTGGATACAATGAGCAGTTCTTC. Residues: CASTYQGVGYNEQFF.

There are a few counts of this clonotype. The genes are TRBV4-2 and TRBJ1-2, with TRBD1 matching over 7 bases. Germline CDR1 reads LGHNA; CDR2 reads YNFKEQ. The CDR3 is 14 amino acids. V shed 5 bases, J shed 1 base, and the junction held 4 bases outside the gene matches. CDR3 sequence: CASSIRGGNYGYTF. The DNA for the CDR3 is TGTGCCAGCAGCATCAGGGGGGGTAACTATGGCTACACCTTC.

This clonotype was counted between two and nine times. The chain uses TRBV12-3 or TRBV12-4 and TRBJ2-3; 11 bases match TRBD2. The CDR3 is made up of 16 amino acids. V shed 5 bases, J shed 6 bases, and the junction held 10 bases outside the gene matches. The CDR3 sequence is CASSINSGGASDTQYF. The CDR3 region has the DNA TGTGCCAGCAGTATCAATAGCGGGGGGGCCTCTGATACGCAGTATTTT.

The chain is built from TRBV6-1 and TRBJ1-1; D gene unclear. V was clipped by 2 bases and J by 5 bases, with 9 bases between them. The CDR3 extends over 13 amino acids. Germline CDR1 reads MNHNS; CDR2 reads SASEGT. The CDR3 spells CASSELWGTEAFF. CDR3 bases: TGTGCCAGCAGTGAACTTTGGGGTACTGAAGCTTTCTTT.